The rows below give T cell receptor beta chains drawn from one sample of a study of T cell responses to AZD1222 COVID-19 vaccine. Clones were sequenced by immunoSEQ multiplex PCR, and TCRdb holds only the in-frame ones, with some missing. The table has some 150,000 clones, just over 90% seen once; the top ten hold less than 3.5%. This sample comprised peripheral blood, obtained on day 0 of MenACWY control vaccination. The receptors were sampled from an adult in good health. Each CDR3 is given with its conserved first and last residue. Each record gives: J gene, CDR3 length, clone size, V gene, CDR3 protein. A clone size is listed for some rows: how often the clone was seen (once, few, many), or a class if it is expanded.

TRBJ1-5 16 NA TRBV27 CASLRTGGRSNQPQHF
TRBJ1-1 14 NA TRBV14 CASSQWQGATEAFF
TRBJ1-2 16 once TRBV2 CASSESVSVGLYGYTF
TRBJ2-7 19 NA TRBV5-1 CASSLAVPGLAGGPYEQYF
TRBJ1-2 12 once TRBV12-3/TRBV12-4 CASSWQGDGYTF
TRBJ2-7 15 NA TRBV15 CATSRSRDTSYEQYF
TRBJ2-7 14 NA TRBV6-6 CASSYSRGTYEQYF
TRBJ1-6 15 NA TRBV28 CASSLLGGDNSPLHF
TRBJ2-2 14 NA TRBV19 CATVPGGNTGELFF
TRBJ2-1 14 NA TRBV7-2 CASSFGHNYNEQFF
TRBJ2-5 13 NA TRBV7-3 CASSLTFQETQYF
TRBJ2-3 10 NA TRBV29-1 CVGAGDTQYF
TRBJ1-1 14 NA TRBV3-1/TRBV3-2 CASSHHRDHTEAFF
TRBJ1-1 10 NA TRBV29-1 CSVEVTEAFF
TRBJ2-1 11 once TRBV24-1 CATSAANEQFF
TRBJ1-5 15 NA TRBV15 CATSRDKGSNQPQHF
TRBJ2-1 15 NA TRBV2 CASRWGGGWEYEQFF
TRBJ1-6 14 NA TRBV5-6 CASSFPGQPSPLHF
TRBJ2-5 16 NA TRBV5-1 CASSLGPAGSGETQYF
TRBJ2-7 13 NA TRBV5-5 CASSPRGVPEQYF
TRBJ1-5 15 NA TRBV30 CAWTHGQGSNQPQHF
TRBJ1-1 15 NA TRBV7-9 CASSLGQNRGAEAFF
TRBJ1-2 14 NA TRBV11-2 CASSVDEGSIGYTF
TRBJ1-2 14 NA TRBV5-1 CASSLQYSNYGYTF
TRBJ2-5 15 NA TRBV7-6 CASSLGWLAMETQYF
TRBJ2-5 13 NA TRBV12-3/TRBV12-4 CASTGGVRGTQYF
TRBJ2-4 13 NA TRBV19 CASSIIDKNIQYF
TRBJ1-5 15 NA TRBV7-8 CASSSGGYPGQPQHF